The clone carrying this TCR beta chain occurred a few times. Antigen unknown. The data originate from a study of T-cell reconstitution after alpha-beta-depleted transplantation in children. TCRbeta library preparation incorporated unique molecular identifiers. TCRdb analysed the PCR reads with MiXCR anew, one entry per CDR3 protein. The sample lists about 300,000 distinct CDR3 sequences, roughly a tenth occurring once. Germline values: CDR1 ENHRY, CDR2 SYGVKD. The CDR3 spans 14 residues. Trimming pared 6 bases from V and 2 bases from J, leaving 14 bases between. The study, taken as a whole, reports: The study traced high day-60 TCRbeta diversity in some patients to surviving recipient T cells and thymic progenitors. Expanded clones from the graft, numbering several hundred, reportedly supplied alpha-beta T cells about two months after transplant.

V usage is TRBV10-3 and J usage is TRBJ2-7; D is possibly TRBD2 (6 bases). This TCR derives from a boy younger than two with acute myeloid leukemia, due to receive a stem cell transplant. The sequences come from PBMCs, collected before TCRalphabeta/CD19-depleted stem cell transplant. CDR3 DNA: TGTGCCATCAGGGAGAAAGCGGGCCCCTACGAGCAGTACTTC. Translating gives CAIREKAGPYEQYF.